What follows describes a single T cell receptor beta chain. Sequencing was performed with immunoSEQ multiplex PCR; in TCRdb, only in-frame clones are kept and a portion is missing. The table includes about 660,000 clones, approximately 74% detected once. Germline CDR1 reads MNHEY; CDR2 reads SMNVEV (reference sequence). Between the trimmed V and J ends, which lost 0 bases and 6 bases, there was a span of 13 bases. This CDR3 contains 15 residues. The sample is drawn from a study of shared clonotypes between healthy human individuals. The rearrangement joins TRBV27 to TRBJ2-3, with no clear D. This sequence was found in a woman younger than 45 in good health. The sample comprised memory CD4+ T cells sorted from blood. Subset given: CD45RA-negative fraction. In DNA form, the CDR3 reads TGTGCCAGCAGTTTATCAGTGCCATTAACGGATACGCAGTATTTT. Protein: CASSLSVPLTDTQYF.